This T cell receptor beta chain was recorded in a study of cytomegalovirus exposure and HLA in healthy donors. Vbeta (60) and Jbeta (13) primers were used in the PCR. The data were produced by immunoSEQ multiplex PCR, yet TCRdb's version contains in-frame clones alone and is incomplete. The data show around 100,000 clones, around 73% seen once. The TCR originated in a woman between 35 and 50 years old in good health and CMV-seronegative. Specimen: PBMCs.

The CDR3 reads CASMADFTDTQYF. The DNA for the CDR3 is TGTGCCAGTATGGCGGATTTCACAGATACGCAGTATTTT. The rearrangement uses TRBV19 and TRBJ2-3, with D unresolved. Trimming left V 7 bases short and J 2 bases short, with 10 bases between. Germline V gene sequence: CDR1 LNHDA, CDR2 SQIVND (reference sequence). The CDR3 is 13 residues long.